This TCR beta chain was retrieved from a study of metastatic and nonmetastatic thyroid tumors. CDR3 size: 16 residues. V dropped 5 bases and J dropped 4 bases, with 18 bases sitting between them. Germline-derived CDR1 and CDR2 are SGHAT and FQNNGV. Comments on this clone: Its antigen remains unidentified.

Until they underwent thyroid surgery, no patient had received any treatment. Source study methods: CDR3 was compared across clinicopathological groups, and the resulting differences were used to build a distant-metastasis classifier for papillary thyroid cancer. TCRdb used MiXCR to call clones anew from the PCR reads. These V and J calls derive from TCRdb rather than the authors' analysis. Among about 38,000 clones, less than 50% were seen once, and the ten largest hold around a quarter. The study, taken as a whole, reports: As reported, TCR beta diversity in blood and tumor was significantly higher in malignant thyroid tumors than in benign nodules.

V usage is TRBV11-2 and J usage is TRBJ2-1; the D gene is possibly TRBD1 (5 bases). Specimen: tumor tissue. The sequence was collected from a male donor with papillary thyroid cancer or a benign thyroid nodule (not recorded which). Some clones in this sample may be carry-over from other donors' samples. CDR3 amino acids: CASSGQGISIYNEQFF. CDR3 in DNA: TGTGCCAGCAGCGGGCAGGGTATTTCTATATACAATGAGCAGTTCTTC.